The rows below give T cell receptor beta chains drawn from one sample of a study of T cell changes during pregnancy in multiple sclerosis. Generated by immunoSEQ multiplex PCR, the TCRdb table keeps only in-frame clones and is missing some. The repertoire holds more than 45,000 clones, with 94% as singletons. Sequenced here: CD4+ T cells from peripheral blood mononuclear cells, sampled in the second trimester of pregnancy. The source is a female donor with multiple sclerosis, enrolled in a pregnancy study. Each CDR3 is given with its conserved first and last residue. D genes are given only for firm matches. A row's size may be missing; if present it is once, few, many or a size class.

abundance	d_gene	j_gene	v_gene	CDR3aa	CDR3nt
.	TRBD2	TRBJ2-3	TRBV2	CASNRLAGVDTQYF	TGTGCCAGCAACCGACTAGCGGGGGTGGATACGCAGTATTTT
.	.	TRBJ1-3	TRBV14	CASSQPGAGYTIYF	TGTGCCAGCAGCCAACCAGGGGCCGGATACACCATATATTTT
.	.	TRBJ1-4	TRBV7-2	CASSQTGTGEKLFF	TGTGCCAGCAGCCAGACAGGTACCGGCGAAAAACTGTTTTTT
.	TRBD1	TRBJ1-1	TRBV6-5	CASSSVRGRAAFF	TGTGCCAGCAGTTCTGTCAGGGGGCGCGCAGCTTTCTTT
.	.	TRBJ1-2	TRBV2	CASIRSTSYGYTF	TGTGCCAGCATCCGCAGTACCAGCTATGGCTACACCTTC
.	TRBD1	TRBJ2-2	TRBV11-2	CASSLGGQITGELFF	TGTGCCAGCAGCTTAGGGGGACAGATCACCGGGGAGCTGTTTTTT
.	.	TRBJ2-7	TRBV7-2	CASSLGARTNNNLEF	TGTGCCAGCAGCTTAGGGGCCAGGACTAATAACAACCTGGAGTTC
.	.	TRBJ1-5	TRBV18	CASSPSTISNQPQHF	TGTGCCAGCTCACCTTCGACAATTAGCAATCAGCCCCAGCATTTT
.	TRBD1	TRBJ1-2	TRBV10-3	CAISVQGAGNYGYTF	TGTGCCATCAGCGTACAGGGGGCGGGTAACTATGGCTACACCTTC
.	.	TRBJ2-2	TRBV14	CASSQFWALTGELFF	TGTGCCAGCAGCCAATTCTGGGCCCTCACCGGGGAGCTGTTTTTT
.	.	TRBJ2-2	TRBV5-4	CASSLGTANTGELFF	TGTGCCAGCAGCTTGGGGACAGCGAACACCGGGGAGCTGTTTTTT
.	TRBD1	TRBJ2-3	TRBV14	CASSQDPGQGTDTQYF	TGTGCCAGCAGCCAAGATCCGGGACAGGGGACAGATACGCAGTATTTT
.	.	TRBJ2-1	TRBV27	CASRESSYNEQFF	TGTGCCAGCAGGGAGAGCTCCTACAATGAGCAGTTCTTC
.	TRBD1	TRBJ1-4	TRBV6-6	CASSYAGQGDEKLFF	TGTGCCAGCAGTTACGCGGGACAGGGGGATGAAAAACTGTTTTTT
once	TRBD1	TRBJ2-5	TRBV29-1	CSVEPDRGRAETQYF	TGCAGCGTTGAACCGGACAGGGGGCGCGCTGAGACCCAGTACTTC
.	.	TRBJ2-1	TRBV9	CASSNRASDEQFF	TGTGCCAGCAGCAACAGGGCATCGGACGAGCAGTTCTTC
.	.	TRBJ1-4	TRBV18	CASSPRGLRDEKLFF	TGTGCCAGCTCACCAAGGGGACTCAGAGACGAAAAACTGTTTTTT
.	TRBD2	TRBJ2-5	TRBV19	CASSPRTSGGLYQETQYF	TGTGCCAGTAGTCCCCGGACTAGCGGGGGGCTTTACCAAGAGACCCAGTACTTC
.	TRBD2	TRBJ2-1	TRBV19	CASRTRLAEYNEQFF	TGTGCCAGTAGGACGAGGCTAGCGGAGTACAATGAGCAGTTCTTC
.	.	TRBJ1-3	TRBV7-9	CAFGGNTIYF	TGTGCCTTTGGCGGAAACACCATATATTTT